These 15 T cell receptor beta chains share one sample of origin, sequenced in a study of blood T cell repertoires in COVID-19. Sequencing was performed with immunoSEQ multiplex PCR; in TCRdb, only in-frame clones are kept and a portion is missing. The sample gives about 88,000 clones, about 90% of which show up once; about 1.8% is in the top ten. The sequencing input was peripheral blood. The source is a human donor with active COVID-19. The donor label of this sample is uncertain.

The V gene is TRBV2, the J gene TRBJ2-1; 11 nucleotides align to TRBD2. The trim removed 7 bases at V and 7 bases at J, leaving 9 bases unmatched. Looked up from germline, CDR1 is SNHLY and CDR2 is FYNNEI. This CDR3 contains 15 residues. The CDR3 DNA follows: TGTGCCAGCAAAAAGGCTAGCGGGGGGCCGAATGAGCAGTTCTTC. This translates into CASKKASGGPNEQFF.

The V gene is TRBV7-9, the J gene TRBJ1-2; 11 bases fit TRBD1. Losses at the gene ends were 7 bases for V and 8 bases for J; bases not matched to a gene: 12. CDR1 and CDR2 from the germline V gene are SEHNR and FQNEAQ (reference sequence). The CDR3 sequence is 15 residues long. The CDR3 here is CASTVSGQGAWGYTF. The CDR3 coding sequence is TGTGCCAGCACCGTTTCAGGACAGGGGGCTTGGGGCTACACCTTC.

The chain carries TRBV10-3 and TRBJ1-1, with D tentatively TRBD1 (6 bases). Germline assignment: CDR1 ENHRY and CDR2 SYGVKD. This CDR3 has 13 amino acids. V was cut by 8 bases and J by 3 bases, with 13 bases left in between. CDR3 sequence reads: CAIGPGDDTEAFF. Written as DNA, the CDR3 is TGTGCCATCGGTCCAGGGGATGACACTGAAGCTTTCTTT.

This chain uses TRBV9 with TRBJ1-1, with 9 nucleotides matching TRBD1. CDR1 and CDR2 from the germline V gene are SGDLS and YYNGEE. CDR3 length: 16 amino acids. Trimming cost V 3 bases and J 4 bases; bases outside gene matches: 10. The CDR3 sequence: CASSAEETGGPTEAFF. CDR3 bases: TGTGCCAGCAGCGCTGAGGAGACAGGGGGTCCCACTGAAGCTTTCTTT.

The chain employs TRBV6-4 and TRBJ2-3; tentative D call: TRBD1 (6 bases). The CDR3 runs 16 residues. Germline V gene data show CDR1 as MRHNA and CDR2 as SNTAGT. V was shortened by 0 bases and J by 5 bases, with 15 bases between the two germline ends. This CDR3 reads CASSDSNLGAIDTQYF. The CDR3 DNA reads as TGTGCCAGCAGTGACTCGAATTTGGGGGCGATAGATACGCAGTATTTT.

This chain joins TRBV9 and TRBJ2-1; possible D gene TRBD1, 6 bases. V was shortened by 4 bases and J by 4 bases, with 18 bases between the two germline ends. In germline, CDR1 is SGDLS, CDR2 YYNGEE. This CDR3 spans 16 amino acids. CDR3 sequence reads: CASSTLQGDKYNEQFF. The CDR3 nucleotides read TGTGCCAGCAGCACCCTGCAAGGGGACAAATACAATGAGCAGTTCTTC. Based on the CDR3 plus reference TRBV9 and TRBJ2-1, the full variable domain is DSGVTQTPKHLITATGQRVTLRCSPRSGDLSVYWYQQSLDQGLQFLIQYYNGEERAKGNILERFSAQQFPDLHSELNLSSLELGDSALYFCASSTLQGDKYNEQFFGPGTRLTVL.

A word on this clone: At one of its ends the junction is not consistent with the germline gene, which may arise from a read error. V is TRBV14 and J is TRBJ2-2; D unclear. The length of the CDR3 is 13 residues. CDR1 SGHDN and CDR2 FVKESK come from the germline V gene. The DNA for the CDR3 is TGTGCCAGCAGCCGGCTTTCCACCCGGGAGCTGTTTTTT. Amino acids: CASSRLSTRELFF.

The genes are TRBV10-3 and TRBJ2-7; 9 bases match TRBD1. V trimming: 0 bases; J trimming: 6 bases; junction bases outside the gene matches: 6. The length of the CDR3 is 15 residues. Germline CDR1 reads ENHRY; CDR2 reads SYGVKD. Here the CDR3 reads CAISESGTGSREQYF. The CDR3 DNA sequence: TGTGCCATCAGTGAGTCCGGGACAGGGAGTCGCGAGCAGTACTTC.

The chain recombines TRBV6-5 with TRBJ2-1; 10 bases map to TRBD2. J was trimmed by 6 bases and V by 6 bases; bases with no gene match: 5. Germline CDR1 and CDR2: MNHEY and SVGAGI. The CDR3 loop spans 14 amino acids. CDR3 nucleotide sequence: TGTGCCAGCAGGTTCAGCGGGGGGGCCAATGAGCAGTTCTTC. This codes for CASRFSGGANEQFF.

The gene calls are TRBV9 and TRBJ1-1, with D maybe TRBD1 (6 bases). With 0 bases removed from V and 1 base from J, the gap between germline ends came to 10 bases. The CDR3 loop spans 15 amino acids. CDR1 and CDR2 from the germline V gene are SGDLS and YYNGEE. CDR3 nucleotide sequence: TGTGCCAGCAGCGTAGATCTGGGGGCGAACACTGAAGCTTTCTTT. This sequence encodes CASSVDLGANTEAFF.

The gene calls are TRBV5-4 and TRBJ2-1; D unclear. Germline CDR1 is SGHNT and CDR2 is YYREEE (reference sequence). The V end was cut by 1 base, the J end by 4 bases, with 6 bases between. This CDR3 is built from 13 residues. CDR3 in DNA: TGTGCCAGCAGCTTGCCAGGTTACAATGAGCAGTTCTTC. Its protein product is CASSLPGYNEQFF.

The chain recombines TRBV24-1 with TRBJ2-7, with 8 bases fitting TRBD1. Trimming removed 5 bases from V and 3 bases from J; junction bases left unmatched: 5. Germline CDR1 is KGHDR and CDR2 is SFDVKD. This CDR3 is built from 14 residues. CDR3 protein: CATSARDRRYEQYF. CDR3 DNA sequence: TGTGCCACCAGTGCACGGGACAGGCGCTACGAGCAGTACTTC.

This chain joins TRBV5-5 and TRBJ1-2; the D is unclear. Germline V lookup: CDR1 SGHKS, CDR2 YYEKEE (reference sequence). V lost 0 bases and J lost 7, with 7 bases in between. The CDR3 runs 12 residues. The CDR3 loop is CASSLALAGYTF. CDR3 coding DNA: TGTGCCAGCAGCTTGGCCTTGGCTGGCTACACCTTC.

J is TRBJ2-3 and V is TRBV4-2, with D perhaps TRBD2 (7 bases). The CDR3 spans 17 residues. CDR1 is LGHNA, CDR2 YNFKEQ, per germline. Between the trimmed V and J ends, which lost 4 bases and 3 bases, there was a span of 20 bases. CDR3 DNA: TGTGCCAGCAGCCTAGGCGGGGGCCTCCGGACGACAGATACGCAGTATTTT. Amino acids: CASSLGGGLRTTDTQYF.

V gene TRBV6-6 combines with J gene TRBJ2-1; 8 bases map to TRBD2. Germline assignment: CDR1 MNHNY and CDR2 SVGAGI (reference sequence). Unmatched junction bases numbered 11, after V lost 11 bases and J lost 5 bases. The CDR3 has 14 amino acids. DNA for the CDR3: TGTGCCGGCCAGAAAGCGGGGGCCCACAATGAGCAGTTCTTC. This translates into CAGQKAGAHNEQFF.